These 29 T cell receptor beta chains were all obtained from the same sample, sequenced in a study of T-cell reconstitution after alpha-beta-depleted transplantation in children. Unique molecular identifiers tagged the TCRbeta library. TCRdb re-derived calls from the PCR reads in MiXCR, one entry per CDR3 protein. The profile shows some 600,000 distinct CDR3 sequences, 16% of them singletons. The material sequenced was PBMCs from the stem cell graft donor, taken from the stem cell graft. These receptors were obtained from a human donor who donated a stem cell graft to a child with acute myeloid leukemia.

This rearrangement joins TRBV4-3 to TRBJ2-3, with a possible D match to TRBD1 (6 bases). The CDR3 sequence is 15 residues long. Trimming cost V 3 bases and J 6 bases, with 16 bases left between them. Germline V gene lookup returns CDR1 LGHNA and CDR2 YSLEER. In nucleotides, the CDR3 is TGCGCCAGCAGCCAGGCAGGACAGTCCGGGGATACGCAGTATTTT. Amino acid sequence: CASSQAGQSGDTQYF.

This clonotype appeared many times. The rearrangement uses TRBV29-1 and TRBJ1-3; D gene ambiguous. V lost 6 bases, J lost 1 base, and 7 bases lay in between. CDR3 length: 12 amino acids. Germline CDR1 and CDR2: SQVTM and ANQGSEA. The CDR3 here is CSVTASGNTIYF. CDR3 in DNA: TGCAGCGTCACTGCTTCTGGAAACACCATATATTTT.

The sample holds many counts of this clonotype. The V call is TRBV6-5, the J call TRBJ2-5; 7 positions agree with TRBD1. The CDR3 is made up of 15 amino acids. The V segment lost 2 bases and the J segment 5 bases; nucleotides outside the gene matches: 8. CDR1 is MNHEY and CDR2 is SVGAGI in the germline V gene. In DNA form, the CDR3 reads TGTGCCAGCAGTTACGAGGGGGCGATAGCGGAGACCCAGTACTTC. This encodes CASSYEGAIAETQYF.

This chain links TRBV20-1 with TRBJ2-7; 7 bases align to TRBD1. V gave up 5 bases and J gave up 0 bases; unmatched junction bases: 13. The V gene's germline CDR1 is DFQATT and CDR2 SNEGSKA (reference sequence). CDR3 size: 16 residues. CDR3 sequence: CSARLPSGTVSYEQYV. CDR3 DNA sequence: TGCAGTGCTCGCCTTCCTTCCGGGACAGTCTCCTACGAGCAGTACGTC.

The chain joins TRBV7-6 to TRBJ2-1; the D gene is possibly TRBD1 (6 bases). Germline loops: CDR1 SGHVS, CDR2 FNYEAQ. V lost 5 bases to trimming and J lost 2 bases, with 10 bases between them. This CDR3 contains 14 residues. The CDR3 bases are TGTGCCAGCAGCCCCTGGACAGCCTACAATGAGCAGTTCTTC. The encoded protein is CASSPWTAYNEQFF.

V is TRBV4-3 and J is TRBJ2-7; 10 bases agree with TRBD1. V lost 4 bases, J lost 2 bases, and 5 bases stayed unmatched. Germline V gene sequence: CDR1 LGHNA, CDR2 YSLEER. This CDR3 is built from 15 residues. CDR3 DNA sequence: TGCGCCAGCAGCCCCCGGACAGGGGGTCCCTACGAGCAGTACTTC. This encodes CASSPRTGGPYEQYF.

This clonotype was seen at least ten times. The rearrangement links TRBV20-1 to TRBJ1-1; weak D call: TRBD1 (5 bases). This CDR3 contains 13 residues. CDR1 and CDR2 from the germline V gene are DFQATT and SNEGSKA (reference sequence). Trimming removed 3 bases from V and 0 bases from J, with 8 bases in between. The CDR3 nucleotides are TGCAGTGCTAGGGGAGGGGTGAACACTGAAGCTTTCTTT. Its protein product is CSARGGVNTEAFF.

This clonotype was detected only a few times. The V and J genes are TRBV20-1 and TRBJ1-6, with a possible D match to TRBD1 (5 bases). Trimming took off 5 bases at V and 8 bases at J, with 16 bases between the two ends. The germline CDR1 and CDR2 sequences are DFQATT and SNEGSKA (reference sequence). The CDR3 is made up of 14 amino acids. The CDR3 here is CSADSASPDSPLHF. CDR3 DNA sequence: TGCAGTGCTGACAGCGCCTCCCCGGATTCACCCCTCCACTTT.

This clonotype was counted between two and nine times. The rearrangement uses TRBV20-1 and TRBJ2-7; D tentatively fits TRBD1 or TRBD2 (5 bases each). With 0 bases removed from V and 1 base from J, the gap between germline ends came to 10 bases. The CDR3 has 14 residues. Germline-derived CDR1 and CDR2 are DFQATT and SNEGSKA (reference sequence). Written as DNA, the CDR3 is TGCAGTGCTAGAGATGGGGGAATATCCTACGAGCAGTACTTC. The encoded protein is CSARDGGISYEQYF.

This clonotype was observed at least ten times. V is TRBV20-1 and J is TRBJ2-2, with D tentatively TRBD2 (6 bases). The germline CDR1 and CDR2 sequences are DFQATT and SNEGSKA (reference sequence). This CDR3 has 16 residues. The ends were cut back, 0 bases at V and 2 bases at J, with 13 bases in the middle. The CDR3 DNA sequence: TGCAGTGCTAGAGAGTTAACGGGGACTAACACCGGGGAGCTGTTTTTT. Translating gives CSARELTGTNTGELFF.

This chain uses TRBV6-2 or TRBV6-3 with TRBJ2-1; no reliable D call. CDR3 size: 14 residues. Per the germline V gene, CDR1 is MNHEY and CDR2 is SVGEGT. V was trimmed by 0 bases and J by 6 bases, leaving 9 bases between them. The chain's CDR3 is CASSYSKAFNEQFF. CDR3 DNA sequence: TGTGCCAGCAGTTACTCGAAAGCATTCAATGAGCAGTTCTTC.

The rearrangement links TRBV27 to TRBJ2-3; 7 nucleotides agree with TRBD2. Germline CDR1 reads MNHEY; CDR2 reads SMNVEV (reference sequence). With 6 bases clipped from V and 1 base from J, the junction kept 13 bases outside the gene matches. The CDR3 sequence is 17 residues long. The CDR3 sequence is CASRTRGVGGGTDTQYF. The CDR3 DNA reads TGTGCCAGCAGGACACGAGGGGTTGGGGGGGGCACAGATACGCAGTATTTT.

CDR3 sequence: CASGGGESYEQYF. The CDR3 DNA reads TGTGCTAGTGGCGGGGGAGAATCCTACGAGCAGTACTTC. This chain joins TRBV12-5 and TRBJ2-7; D might be TRBD2 (6 bases). The CDR3 runs 13 residues. V lost 6 bases and J 1 base, leaving 10 bases between the germline ends. Germline CDR1 reads LGHNT; CDR2 reads FRNRAP.

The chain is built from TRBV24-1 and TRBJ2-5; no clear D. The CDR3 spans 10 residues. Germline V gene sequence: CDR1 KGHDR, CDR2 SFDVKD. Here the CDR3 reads CANMGETQYF. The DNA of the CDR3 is TGTGCGAACATGGGGGAGACCCAGTACTTC.

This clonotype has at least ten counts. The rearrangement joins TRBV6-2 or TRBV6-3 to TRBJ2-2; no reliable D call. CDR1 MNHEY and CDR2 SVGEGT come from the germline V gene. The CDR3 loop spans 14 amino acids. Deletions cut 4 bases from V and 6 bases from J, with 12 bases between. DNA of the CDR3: TGTGCCAGCAGTTCCCTCGGACGGTCCGGGGAGCTGTTTTTT. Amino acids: CASSSLGRSGELFF.

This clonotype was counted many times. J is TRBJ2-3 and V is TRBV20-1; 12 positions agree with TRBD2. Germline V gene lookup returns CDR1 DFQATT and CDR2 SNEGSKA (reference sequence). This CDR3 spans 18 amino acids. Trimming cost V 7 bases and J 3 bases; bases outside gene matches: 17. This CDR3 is CSGVLGLAGLQSTDTQYF. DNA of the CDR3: TGCAGTGGGGTCCTAGGACTAGCGGGGTTGCAGAGTACAGATACGCAGTATTTT.

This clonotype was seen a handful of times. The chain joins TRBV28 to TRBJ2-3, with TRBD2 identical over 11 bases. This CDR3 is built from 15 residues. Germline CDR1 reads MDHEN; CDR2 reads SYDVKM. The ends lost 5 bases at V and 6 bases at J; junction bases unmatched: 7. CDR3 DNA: TGTGCCAGCAGTGTGTTAGCGGGGGGGCGGGATACGCAGTATTTT. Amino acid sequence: CASSVLAGGRDTQYF.

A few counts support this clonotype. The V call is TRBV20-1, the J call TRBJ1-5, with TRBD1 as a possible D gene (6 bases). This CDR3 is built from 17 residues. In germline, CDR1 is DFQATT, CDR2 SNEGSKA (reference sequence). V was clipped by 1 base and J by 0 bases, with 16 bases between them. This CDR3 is CSARGPARTASNQPQHF. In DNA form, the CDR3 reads TGCAGTGCTAGAGGCCCCGCCCGGACAGCTAGCAATCAGCCCCAGCATTTT.

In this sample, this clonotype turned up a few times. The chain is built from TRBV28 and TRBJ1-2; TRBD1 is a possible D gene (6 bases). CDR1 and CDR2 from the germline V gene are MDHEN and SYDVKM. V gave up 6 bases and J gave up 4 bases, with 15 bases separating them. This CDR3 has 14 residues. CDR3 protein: CASSETGSIYGYTF. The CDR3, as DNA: TGTGCCAGCAGCGAGACAGGTTCGATCTATGGCTACACCTTC.

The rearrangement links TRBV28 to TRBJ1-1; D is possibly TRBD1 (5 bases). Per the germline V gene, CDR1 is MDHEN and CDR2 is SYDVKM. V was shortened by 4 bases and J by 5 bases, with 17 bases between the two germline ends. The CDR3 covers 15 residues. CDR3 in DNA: TGTGCCAGCAGTTCCACAGGTACTACGAGGACTGAAGCTTTCTTT. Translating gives CASSSTGTTRTEAFF. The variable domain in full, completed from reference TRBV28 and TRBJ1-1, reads DVKVTQSSRYLVKRTGEKVFLECVQDMDHENMFWYRQDPGLGLRLIYFSYDVKMKEKGDIPEGYSVSREKKERFSLILESASTNQTSMYLCASSSTGTTRTEAFFGQGTRLTVV.

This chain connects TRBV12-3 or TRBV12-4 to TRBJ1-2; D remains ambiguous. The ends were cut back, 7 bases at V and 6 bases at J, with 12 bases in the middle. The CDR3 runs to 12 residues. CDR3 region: CASTLRAHGYTF. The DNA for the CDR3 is TGTGCCAGCACCCTTAGGGCTCATGGCTACACCTTC.

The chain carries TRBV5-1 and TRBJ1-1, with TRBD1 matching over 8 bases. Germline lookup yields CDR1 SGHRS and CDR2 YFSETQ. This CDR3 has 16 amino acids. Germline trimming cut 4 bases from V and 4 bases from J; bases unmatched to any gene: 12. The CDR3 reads CASSQTDRVVSTEAFF. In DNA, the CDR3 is TGCGCCAGCAGCCAAACGGACAGGGTTGTCAGCACTGAAGCTTTCTTT.

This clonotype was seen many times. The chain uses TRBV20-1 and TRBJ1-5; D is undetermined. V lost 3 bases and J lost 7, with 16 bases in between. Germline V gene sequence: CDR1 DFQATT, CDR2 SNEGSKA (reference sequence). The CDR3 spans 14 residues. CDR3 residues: CSASQDPEEQPQHF. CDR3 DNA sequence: TGCAGTGCTAGTCAGGACCCCGAGGAACAGCCCCAGCATTTT.

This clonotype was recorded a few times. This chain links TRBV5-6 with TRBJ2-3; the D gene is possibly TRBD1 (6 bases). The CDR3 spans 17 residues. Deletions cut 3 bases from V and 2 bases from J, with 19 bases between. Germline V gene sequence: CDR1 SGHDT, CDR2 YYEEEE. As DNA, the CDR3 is TGTGCCAGCAGCTCCCCCCCTTACAGGGTCCTCACAGATACGCAGTATTTT. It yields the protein CASSSPPYRVLTDTQYF.

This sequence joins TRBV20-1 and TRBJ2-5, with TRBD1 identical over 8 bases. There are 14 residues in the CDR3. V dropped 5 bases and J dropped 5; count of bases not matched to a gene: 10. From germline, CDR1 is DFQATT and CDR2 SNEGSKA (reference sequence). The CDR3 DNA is TGCAGTGCTCAACGGACAGGGCGGGCCGAGACCCAGTACTTC. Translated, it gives CSAQRTGRAETQYF.

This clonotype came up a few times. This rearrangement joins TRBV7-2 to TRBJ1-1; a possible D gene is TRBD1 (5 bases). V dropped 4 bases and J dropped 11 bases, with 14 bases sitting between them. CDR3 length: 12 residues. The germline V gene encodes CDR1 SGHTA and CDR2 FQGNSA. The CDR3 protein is CASSWGGADAFF. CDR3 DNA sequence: TGTGCCAGCAGCTGGGGAGGGGCCGACGCTTTCTTT.

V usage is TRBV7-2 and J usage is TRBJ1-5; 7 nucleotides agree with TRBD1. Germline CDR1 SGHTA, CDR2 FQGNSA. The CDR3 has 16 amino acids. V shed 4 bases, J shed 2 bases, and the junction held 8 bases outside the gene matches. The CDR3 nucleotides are TGTGCCAGCAGCTCGGGGGACAGTCCGGGCAATCAGCCCCAGCATTTT. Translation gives CASSSGDSPGNQPQHF.

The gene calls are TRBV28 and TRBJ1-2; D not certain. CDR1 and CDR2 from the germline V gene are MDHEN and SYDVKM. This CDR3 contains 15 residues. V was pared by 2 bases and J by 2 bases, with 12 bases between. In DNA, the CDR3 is TGTGCCAGCAGTTTAAAACCCGCTGCCAACTATGGCTACACCTTC. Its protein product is CASSLKPAANYGYTF.

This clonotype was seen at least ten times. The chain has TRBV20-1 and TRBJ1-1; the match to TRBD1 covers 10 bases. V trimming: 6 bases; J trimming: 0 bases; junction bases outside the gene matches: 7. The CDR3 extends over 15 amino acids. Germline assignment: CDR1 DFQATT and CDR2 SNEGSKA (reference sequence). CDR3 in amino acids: CSAPRDRGLNTEAFF. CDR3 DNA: TGCAGTGCGCCCCGGGACAGGGGCCTGAACACTGAAGCTTTCTTT.